This T cell receptor (beta chain) was recorded in a study of cytomegalovirus exposure and HLA in healthy donors. Method: immunoSEQ multiplex PCR; TCRdb's copy keeps in-frame clones and lacks some. The profile shows 100,000 to 150,000 clones, around 90% of them singletons. Germline assignment: CDR1 SGHRS and CDR2 YFSETQ. Trimming cost V 2 bases and J 9 bases; bases outside gene matches: 5. The CDR3 has 13 residues. This clone showed up just once. Separate from the approximately 700-subject first cohort was the approximately 130-subject validation cohort, to which the donors belonged. This clonotype originated in a woman aged 18-29 years in good health and CMV-seronegative. The genes are TRBV5-1 and TRBJ2-1; 7 bases align to TRBD1. The source material was PBMCs. The CDR3 sequence: CASSFDREIEQFF. Written as DNA, the CDR3 is TGCGCCAGCAGCTTCGACAGGGAGATTGAGCAGTTCTTC.